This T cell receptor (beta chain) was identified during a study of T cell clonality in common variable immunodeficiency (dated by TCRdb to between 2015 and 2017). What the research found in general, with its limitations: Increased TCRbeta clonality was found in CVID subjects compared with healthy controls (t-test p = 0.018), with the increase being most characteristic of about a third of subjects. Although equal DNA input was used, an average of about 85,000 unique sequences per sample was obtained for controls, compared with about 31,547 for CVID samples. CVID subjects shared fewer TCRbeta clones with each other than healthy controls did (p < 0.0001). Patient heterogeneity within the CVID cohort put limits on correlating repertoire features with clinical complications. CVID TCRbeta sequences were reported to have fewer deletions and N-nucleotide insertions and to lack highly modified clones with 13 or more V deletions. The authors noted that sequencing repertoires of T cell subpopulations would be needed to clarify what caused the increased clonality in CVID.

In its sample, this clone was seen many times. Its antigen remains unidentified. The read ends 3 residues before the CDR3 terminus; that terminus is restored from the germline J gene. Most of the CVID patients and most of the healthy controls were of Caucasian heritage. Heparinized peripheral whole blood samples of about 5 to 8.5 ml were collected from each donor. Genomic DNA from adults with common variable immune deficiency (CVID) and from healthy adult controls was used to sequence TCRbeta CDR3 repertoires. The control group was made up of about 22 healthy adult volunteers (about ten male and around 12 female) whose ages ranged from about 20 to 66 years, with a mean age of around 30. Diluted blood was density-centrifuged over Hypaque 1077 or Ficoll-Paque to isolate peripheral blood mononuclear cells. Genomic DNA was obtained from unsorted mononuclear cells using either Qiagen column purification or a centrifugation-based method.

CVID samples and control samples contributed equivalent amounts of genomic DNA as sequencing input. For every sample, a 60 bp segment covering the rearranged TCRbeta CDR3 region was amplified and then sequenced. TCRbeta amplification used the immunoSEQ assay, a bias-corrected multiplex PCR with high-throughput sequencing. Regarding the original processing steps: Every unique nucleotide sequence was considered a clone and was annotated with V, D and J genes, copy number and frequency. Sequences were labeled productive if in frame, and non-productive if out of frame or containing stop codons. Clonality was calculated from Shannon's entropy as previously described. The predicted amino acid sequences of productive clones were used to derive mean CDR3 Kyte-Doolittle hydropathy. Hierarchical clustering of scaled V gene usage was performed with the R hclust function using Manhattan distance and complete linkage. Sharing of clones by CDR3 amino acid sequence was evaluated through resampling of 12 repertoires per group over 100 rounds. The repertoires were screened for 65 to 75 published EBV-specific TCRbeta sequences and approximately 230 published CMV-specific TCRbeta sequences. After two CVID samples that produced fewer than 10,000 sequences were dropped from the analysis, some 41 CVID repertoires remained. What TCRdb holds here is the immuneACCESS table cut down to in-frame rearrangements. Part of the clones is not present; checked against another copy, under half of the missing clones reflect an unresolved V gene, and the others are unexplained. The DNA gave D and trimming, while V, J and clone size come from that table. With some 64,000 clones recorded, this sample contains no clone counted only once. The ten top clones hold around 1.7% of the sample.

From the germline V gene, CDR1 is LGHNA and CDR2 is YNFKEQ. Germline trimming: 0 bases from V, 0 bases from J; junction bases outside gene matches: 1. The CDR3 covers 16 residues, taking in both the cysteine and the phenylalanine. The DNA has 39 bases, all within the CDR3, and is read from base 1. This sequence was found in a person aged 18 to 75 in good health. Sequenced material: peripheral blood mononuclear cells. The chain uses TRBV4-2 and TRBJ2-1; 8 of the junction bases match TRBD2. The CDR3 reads CASSQEAGGSYNEQFF. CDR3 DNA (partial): TGTGCCAGCAGCCAAGAGGCGGGGGGCTCCTACAATGAG.